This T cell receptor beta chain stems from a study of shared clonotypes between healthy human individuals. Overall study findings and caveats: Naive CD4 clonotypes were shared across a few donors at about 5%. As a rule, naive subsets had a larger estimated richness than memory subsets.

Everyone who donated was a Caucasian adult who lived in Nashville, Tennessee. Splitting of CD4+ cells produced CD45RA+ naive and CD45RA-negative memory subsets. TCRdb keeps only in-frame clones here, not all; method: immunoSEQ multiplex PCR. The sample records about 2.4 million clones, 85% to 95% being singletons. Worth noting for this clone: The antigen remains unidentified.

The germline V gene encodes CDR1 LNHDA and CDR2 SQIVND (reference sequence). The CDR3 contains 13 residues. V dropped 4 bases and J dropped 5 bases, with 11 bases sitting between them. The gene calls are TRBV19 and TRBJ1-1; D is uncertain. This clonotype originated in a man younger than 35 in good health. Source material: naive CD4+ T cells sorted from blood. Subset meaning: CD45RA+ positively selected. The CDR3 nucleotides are TGTGCCAGTAGTACCATCGAAGGAACTGAAGCTTTCTTT. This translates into CASSTIEGTEAFF. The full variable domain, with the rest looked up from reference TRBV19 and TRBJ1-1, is DGGITQSPKYLFRKEGQNVTLSCEQNLNHDAMYWYRQDPGQGLRLIYYSQIVNDFQKGDIAEGYSVSREKKESFPLTVTSAQKNPTAFYLCASSTIEGTEAFFGQGTRLTVV.